The sequence of this TCR beta chain was determined in a study of shared clonotypes between healthy human individuals. This clone has just one count. This sample includes further DNA sequences coding for the same CDR3. The data were produced by immunoSEQ multiplex PCR, yet TCRdb's version contains in-frame clones alone and is incomplete. The table has under 550,000 clones, 90% to 96% seen once; the top ten hold 0.055% to 0.075%. This receptor was taken from a woman aged 25 to 39 in good health. The material sequenced was naive CD4+ T cells sorted from blood. The subset denotes: CD45RA+ positively selected.

The CDR3 region is CASSLGVNQPQHF. The DNA of the CDR3 is TGCGCCAGCAGCTTGGGCGTAAATCAGCCCCAGCATTTT. The chain couples TRBV5-1 to TRBJ1-5; no firm D call. Germline lookup yields CDR1 SGHRS and CDR2 YFSETQ. The CDR3 runs 13 residues. V was trimmed by 0 bases and J by 4 bases, leaving 5 bases between them.